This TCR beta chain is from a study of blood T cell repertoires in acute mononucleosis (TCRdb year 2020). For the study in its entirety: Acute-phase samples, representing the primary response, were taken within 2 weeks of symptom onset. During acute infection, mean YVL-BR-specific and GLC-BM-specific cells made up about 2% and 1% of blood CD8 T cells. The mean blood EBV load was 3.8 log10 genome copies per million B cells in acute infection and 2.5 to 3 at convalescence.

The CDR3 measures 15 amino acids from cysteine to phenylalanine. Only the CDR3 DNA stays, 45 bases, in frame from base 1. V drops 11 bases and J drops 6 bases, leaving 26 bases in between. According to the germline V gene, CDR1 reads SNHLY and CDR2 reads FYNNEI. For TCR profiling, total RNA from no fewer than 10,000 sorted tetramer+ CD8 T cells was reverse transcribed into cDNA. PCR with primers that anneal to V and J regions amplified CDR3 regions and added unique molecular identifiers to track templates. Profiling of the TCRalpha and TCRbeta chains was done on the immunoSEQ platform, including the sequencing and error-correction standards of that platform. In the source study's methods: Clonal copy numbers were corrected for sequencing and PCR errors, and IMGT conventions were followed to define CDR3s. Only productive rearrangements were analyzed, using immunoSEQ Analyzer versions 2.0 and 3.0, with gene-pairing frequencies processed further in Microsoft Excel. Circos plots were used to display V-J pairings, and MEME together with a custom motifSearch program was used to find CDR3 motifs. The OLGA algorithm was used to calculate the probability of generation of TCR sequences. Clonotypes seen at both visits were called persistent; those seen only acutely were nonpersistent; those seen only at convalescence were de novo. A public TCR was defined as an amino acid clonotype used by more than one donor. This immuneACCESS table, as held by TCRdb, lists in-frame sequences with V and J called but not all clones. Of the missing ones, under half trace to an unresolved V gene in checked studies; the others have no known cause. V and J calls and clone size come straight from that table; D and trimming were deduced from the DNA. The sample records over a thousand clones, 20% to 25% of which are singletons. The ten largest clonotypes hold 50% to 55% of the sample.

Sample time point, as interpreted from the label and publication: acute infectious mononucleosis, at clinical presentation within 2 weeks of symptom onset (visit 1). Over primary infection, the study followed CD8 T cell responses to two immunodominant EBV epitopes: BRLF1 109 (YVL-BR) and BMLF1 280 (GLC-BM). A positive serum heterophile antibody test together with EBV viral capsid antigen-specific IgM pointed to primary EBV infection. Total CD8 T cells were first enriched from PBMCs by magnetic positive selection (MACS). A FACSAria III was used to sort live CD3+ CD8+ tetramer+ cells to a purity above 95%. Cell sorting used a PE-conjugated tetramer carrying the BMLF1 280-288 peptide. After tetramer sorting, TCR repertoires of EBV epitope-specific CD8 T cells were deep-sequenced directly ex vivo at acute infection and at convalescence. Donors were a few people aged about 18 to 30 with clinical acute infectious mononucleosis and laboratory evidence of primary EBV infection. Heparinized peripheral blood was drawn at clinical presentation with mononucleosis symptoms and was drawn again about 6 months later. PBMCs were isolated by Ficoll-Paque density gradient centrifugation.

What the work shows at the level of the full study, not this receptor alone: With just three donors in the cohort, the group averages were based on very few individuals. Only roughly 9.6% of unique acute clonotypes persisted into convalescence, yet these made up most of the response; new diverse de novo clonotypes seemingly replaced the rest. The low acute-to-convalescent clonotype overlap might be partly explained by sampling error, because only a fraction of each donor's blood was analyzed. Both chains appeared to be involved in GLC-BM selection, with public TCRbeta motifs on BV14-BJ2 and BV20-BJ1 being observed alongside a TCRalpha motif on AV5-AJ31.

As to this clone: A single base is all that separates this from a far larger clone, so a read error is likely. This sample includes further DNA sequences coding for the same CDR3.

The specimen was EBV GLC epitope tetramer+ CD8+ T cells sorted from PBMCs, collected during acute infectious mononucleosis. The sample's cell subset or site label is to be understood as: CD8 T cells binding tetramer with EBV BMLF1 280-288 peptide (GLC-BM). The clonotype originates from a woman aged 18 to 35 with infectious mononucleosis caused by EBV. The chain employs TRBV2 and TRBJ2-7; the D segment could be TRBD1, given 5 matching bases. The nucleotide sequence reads TGTGCCGGTGGAACGACAGACGTACTCCCTGGCGAGCAGTACTTC. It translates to CAGGTTDVLPGEQYF. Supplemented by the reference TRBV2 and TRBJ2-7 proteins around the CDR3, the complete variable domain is EPEVTQTPSHQVTQMGQEVILRCVPISNHLYFYWYRQILGQKVEFLVSFYNNEISEKSEIFDDQFSVERPDGSNFTLKIRSTKLEDSAMYFCAGGTTDVLPGEQYFGPGTRLTVT.